A selection of T cell receptor beta chains follows, all from one sample in a study of T cells in narcolepsy. Assay used: immunoSEQ multiplex PCR; TCRdb lists only in-frame clones, some missing. The table lists about 30,000 clones, roughly 80% of them singletons. The sequenced material came from CD45RA- memory CD4+ T cells from PBMCs. The receptors were gathered from a human donor with narcolepsy. The CDR3 runs from the conserved cysteine through the conserved F or W. Fields, in order: V gene, J gene, D gene, CDR3 length, CDR3 protein. D genes are given only for firm matches.

v_gene: TRBV4-3
j_gene: TRBJ2-7
d_gene: TRBD1
len: 13
CDR3aa: CASSHDRGGEQYF

v_gene: TRBV7-9
j_gene: TRBJ1-2
d_gene: .
len: 13
CDR3aa: CASSPDHGYGYTF

v_gene: TRBV28
j_gene: TRBJ2-2
d_gene: TRBD2
len: 17
CDR3aa: CASSLWGLAGGPGELFF

v_gene: TRBV4-1
j_gene: TRBJ2-5
d_gene: TRBD2
len: 17
CDR3aa: CASSHPGTSGSGETQYF

v_gene: TRBV11-2
j_gene: TRBJ1-3
d_gene: .
len: 15
CDR3aa: CASSLIRGGGNTIYF

v_gene: TRBV5-1
j_gene: TRBJ2-1
d_gene: .
len: 14
CDR3aa: CASSLAGWGDEQFF

v_gene: TRBV6-1
j_gene: TRBJ2-7
d_gene: .
len: 13
CDR3aa: CASRRTSSYEQYF

v_gene: TRBV7-3
j_gene: TRBJ2-5
d_gene: .
len: 13
CDR3aa: CASSLTFGETQYF

v_gene: TRBV2
j_gene: TRBJ2-2
d_gene: .
len: 13
CDR3aa: CASSGRVAGELFF

v_gene: TRBV6-1
j_gene: TRBJ2-7
d_gene: TRBD2
len: 13
CDR3aa: CATAEREPYEQYF

v_gene: TRBV5-5
j_gene: TRBJ1-5
d_gene: .
len: 14
CDR3aa: CASSPQGAGQPQHF

v_gene: TRBV19
j_gene: TRBJ2-5
d_gene: .
len: 14
CDR3aa: CASSIDRAQETQYF

v_gene: TRBV7-8
j_gene: TRBJ2-5
d_gene: TRBD2
len: 18
CDR3aa: CASSPTSTSGRNQETQYF